These 5 T cell receptor beta chains were all obtained from the same sample, sequenced in a study of T cell changes during pregnancy in multiple sclerosis. Produced via immunoSEQ multiplex PCR; TCRdb's table is partial and in-frame only. Of 58,000 or so clones listed, 80% to 95% were seen once; the top ten hold 0.45% to 0.5%. Sequencing used CD4+ T cells from peripheral blood mononuclear cells, obtained in the third trimester of pregnancy. The source is a female donor with multiple sclerosis, enrolled in a pregnancy study.

The rearrangement joins TRBV10-3 to TRBJ1-4; D remains ambiguous. Deletions cut 10 bases from V and 2 bases from J, with 5 bases between. There are 11 residues in the CDR3. CDR1 is ENHRY, CDR2 SYGVKD, per germline. CDR3 sequence: CATGTNEKLFF. The CDR3 DNA sequence: TGTGCCACGGGGACTAATGAAAAACTGTTTTTT.

The chain carries TRBV18 and TRBJ2-7; TRBD2 agrees at 10 bases. This CDR3 contains 14 residues. Looked up from germline, CDR1 is KGHSH and CDR2 is LQKENI. The J segment lost 5 bases and the V segment lost 4 bases, leaving 5 bases of the junction unmatched. CDR3 region: CASSREAGGHEQYF. In nucleotides, the CDR3 is TGTGCCAGCTCACGAGAAGCGGGGGGGCACGAGCAGTACTTC.

V usage is TRBV5-4 and J usage is TRBJ2-5; 9 bases agree with TRBD2. J gave up 1 base and V 4 bases, and 14 bases lay outside the gene matches. The CDR3 totals 18 residues. The germline gives CDR1 SGHNT, CDR2 YYREEE (reference sequence). Here the CDR3 reads CASSPALLGAGGQETQYF. CDR3 in DNA: TGTGCCAGCAGCCCGGCCCTACTCGGAGCGGGGGGCCAAGAGACCCAGTACTTC.

Written as DNA, the CDR3 is TGTGCCAGTAGTATATGGGGACATGGAAACACCATATATTTT. It is translated as CASSIWGHGNTIYF. The genes are TRBV19 and TRBJ1-3; weak D call: TRBD1 (6 bases). The CDR3 covers 14 residues. Trimming left V 2 bases short and J 3 bases short, with 8 bases between. The germline CDR1 and CDR2 sequences are LNHDA and SQIVND (reference sequence).

V usage is TRBV9 and J usage is TRBJ2-5, with 8 bases identical to TRBD2. The CDR3 covers 15 residues. With 0 bases clipped from V and 7 bases from J, the junction kept 8 bases outside the gene matches. CDR1 is SGDLS and CDR2 is YYNGEE in the germline V gene. The CDR3 region is CASSVGSGAQSTQYF. CDR3 DNA sequence: TGTGCCAGCAGCGTAGGTAGCGGGGCCCAGTCGACCCAGTACTTC. The complete variable domain, with remaining parts taken from reference TRBV9 and TRBJ2-5, reads DSGVTQTPKHLITATGQRVTLRCSPRSGDLSVYWYQQSLDQGLQFLIQYYNGEERAKGNILERFSAQQFPDLHSELNLSSLELGDSALYFCASSVGSGAQSTQYFGPGTRLLVL.